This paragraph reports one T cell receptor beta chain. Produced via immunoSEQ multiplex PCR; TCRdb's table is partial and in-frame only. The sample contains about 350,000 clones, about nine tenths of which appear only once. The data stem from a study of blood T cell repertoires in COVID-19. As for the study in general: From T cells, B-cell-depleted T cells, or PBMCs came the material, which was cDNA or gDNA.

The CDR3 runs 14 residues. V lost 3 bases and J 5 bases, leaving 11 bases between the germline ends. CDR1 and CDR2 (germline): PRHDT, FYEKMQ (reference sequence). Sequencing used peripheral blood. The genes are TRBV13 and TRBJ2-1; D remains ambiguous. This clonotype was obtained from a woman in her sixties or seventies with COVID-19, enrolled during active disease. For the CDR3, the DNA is TGTGCCAGCAGCTTTCTTGCGATTGACAATGAGCAGTTCTTC. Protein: CASSFLAIDNEQFF.